The present T cell receptor (beta chain) was sequenced within a study of glioma-infiltrating T cells. Study-wide findings and caveats: Above-expected tissue-blood divergence occurred in all gliomas, most in low-grade ones. Tissue and blood shared very few CDR3 sequences.

Amplification of TCR alpha and beta CDR3 regions from RNA used iRepertoire nested multiplex PCR. One-step reverse transcription and amplification started from about 100-400 ng of tissue mRNA or PBMC total RNA. Using its own MiXCR run on the multiplex PCR reads, TCRdb lists one record per CDR3 protein. The sample contains approximately 190,000 distinct CDR3 sequences, about 31% of which appear only once. The CDR3 has 17 residues. Trimming left V 3 bases short and J 6 bases short, with 23 bases between. Germline V gives CDR1 MNHEY, CDR2 SMNVEV (reference sequence). This clonotype has only a few counts. Antigen: not known.

The V gene is TRBV27, the J gene TRBJ1-1, with D perhaps TRBD1 (5 bases). Sequencing used glioma tissue, nonneoplastic brain tissue, or PBMCs (not recorded which). This TCR was sampled from a human donor with low-grade glioma or glioblastoma, undergoing nonglioma brain surgery, or in good health (not recorded which). The CDR3 sequence is CASSLEGGAGIVAEAFF. The CDR3 DNA is TGTGCCAGCAGTTTGGAGGGAGGGGCAGGCATCGTCGCTGAAGCTTTCTTT.